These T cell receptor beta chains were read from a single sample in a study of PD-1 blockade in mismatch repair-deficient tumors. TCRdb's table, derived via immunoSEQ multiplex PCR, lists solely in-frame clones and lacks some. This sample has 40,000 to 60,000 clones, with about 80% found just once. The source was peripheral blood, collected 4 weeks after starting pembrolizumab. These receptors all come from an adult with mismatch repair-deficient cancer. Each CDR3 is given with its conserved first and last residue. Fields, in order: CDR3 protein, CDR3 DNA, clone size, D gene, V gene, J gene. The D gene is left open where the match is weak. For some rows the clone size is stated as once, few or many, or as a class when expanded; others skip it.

CDR3aa: CASSSLSHYSGNTIYF
CDR3nt: TGTGCCAGCAGCTCCCTTAGCCACTACTCTGGAAACACCATATATTTT
abundance: NA
d_gene: NA
v_gene: TRBV7-9
j_gene: TRBJ1-3

CDR3aa: CASSQGDRGETQYF
CDR3nt: TGTGCCAGCAGCCAGGGGGACAGGGGAGAGACCCAGTACTTC
abundance: NA
d_gene: TRBD1
v_gene: TRBV4-2
j_gene: TRBJ2-5

CDR3aa: CASGGRTDTQYF
CDR3nt: TGTGCCAGCGGCGGCCGCACAGATACGCAGTATTTT
abundance: few
d_gene: NA
v_gene: TRBV7-2
j_gene: TRBJ2-3

CDR3aa: CASSLLAGASGYNEQFF
CDR3nt: TGTGCCAGCTCCCTCCTAGCGGGGGCTAGCGGCTACAATGAGCAGTTCTTC
abundance: NA
d_gene: TRBD2
v_gene: TRBV7-6
j_gene: TRBJ2-1

CDR3aa: CASSQAQGPRGDNEQFF
CDR3nt: TGCGCCAGCAGCCAAGCGCAGGGGCCTCGGGGTGACAATGAGCAGTTCTTC
abundance: NA
d_gene: NA
v_gene: TRBV4-1
j_gene: TRBJ2-1

CDR3aa: CASRAGGRTDTQYF
CDR3nt: TGTGCCAGCAGGGCGGGAGGGAGGACAGATACGCAGTATTTT
abundance: NA
d_gene: TRBD2
v_gene: TRBV6-5
j_gene: TRBJ2-3

CDR3aa: CASSASGTAGLEQYF
CDR3nt: TGTGCCAGTAGTGCATCCGGGACAGCGGGCCTCGAGCAGTACTTC
abundance: NA
d_gene: NA
v_gene: TRBV19
j_gene: TRBJ2-7

CDR3aa: CASSILAGDVYNEQFF
CDR3nt: TGTGCCAGTAGTATACTAGCGGGAGACGTGTACAATGAGCAGTTCTTC
abundance: NA
d_gene: TRBD2
v_gene: TRBV19
j_gene: TRBJ2-1

CDR3aa: CASSESGRQRPQHF
CDR3nt: TGTGCCAGCAGTGAATCAGGGAGACAGCGGCCCCAGCATTTT
abundance: NA
d_gene: NA
v_gene: TRBV6-1
j_gene: TRBJ1-5

CDR3aa: CASSQEGQGGFETQYF
CDR3nt: TGCGCCAGCAGCCAAGAGGGCCAGGGTGGTTTCGAGACCCAGTACTTC
abundance: NA
d_gene: NA
v_gene: TRBV4-3
j_gene: TRBJ2-5

CDR3aa: CASSYRQSNQPQHF
CDR3nt: TGTGCCAGCAGTTACAGACAAAGCAATCAGCCCCAGCATTTT
abundance: NA
d_gene: NA
v_gene: TRBV6-5
j_gene: TRBJ1-5

CDR3aa: CASSLRTGDGYTF
CDR3nt: TGTGCCAGCAGCCTACGGACAGGAGATGGCTACACCTTC
abundance: few
d_gene: TRBD1
v_gene: TRBV9
j_gene: TRBJ1-2

CDR3aa: CASSLTGQGYNEQFF
CDR3nt: TGCGCCAGCAGCTTGACGGGACAGGGATACAATGAGCAGTTCTTC
abundance: NA
d_gene: TRBD1
v_gene: TRBV5-1
j_gene: TRBJ2-1

CDR3aa: CASSRTLDTQYF
CDR3nt: TGTGCCAGCAGCCGTACTTTAGATACGCAGTATTTT
abundance: NA
d_gene: NA
v_gene: TRBV11-2
j_gene: TRBJ2-3

CDR3aa: CSVAGTGGGYTF
CDR3nt: TGCAGCGTAGCCGGGACAGGGGGAGGCTACACCTTC
abundance: few
d_gene: TRBD1
v_gene: TRBV29-1
j_gene: TRBJ1-2

CDR3aa: CASSISQGNGYGYTF
CDR3nt: TGTGCCAGTAGTATCAGTCAGGGAAACGGCTATGGCTACACCTTC
abundance: once
d_gene: NA
v_gene: TRBV19
j_gene: TRBJ1-2

CDR3aa: CASSPRQGASNQPQHF
CDR3nt: TGTGCCAGCTCACCCAGACAGGGGGCGAGCAATCAGCCCCAGCATTTT
abundance: NA
d_gene: TRBD1
v_gene: TRBV18
j_gene: TRBJ1-5

CDR3aa: CASRRQGRSNNEQFF
CDR3nt: TGTGCCAGCAGGCGACAGGGGCGGAGTAATAATGAGCAGTTCTTC
abundance: NA
d_gene: TRBD1
v_gene: TRBV27
j_gene: TRBJ2-1

CDR3aa: CASSPRTGNGNTIYF
CDR3nt: TGTGCCAGCTCACCACGTACCGGGAACGGAAACACCATATATTTT
abundance: NA
d_gene: NA
v_gene: TRBV18
j_gene: TRBJ1-3

CDR3aa: CASSIGVGVGQPQHF
CDR3nt: TGTGCCAGTAGTATAGGCGTCGGGGTTGGGCAGCCCCAGCATTTT
abundance: NA
d_gene: NA
v_gene: TRBV19
j_gene: TRBJ1-5

CDR3aa: CAISESDRGYDNQPQHF
CDR3nt: TGTGCCATCAGTGAGTCCGACAGGGGGTACGACAATCAGCCCCAGCATTTT
abundance: NA
d_gene: TRBD1
v_gene: TRBV10-3
j_gene: TRBJ1-5

CDR3aa: CASSPNGRASEQYF
CDR3nt: TGCGCCAGCAGCCCGAATGGGAGGGCCTCCGAGCAGTACTTC
abundance: few
d_gene: TRBD2
v_gene: TRBV4-1
j_gene: TRBJ2-7

CDR3aa: CASSKAPRPAHGYTF
CDR3nt: TGTGCCAGCAGCAAAGCGCCTCGGCCAGCTCATGGCTACACCTTC
abundance: few
d_gene: NA
v_gene: TRBV21-1
j_gene: TRBJ1-2

CDR3aa: CATSGSRDRGYEQYF
CDR3nt: TGTGCCACCAGCGGCAGCCGGGACAGGGGTTACGAGCAGTACTTC
abundance: NA
d_gene: TRBD1
v_gene: TRBV15
j_gene: TRBJ2-7

CDR3aa: CASSPRARPPFYNEQFF
CDR3nt: TGTGCCAGCAGCCCCAGGGCCCGGCCTCCCTTTTACAATGAGCAGTTCTTC
abundance: NA
d_gene: NA
v_gene: TRBV7-9
j_gene: TRBJ2-1

CDR3aa: CASSGGSGTGETQYF
CDR3nt: TGCGCCAGCAGCGGGGGGTCGGGGACGGGGGAGACCCAGTACTTC
abundance: NA
d_gene: NA
v_gene: TRBV5-1
j_gene: TRBJ2-5

CDR3aa: CASSELQGGYGYTF
CDR3nt: TGTGCCAGCAGCGAACTACAGGGTGGCTATGGCTACACCTTC
abundance: NA
d_gene: NA
v_gene: TRBV9
j_gene: TRBJ1-2

CDR3aa: CATSREWTGNNEQFF
CDR3nt: TGTGCCACCAGCAGAGAGTGGACGGGTAACAATGAGCAGTTCTTC
abundance: NA
d_gene: NA
v_gene: TRBV15
j_gene: TRBJ2-1

CDR3aa: CASSLGTGRISGNTIYF
CDR3nt: TGTGCCAGCAGCTTGGGTACAGGGAGAATCTCTGGAAACACCATATATTTT
abundance: NA
d_gene: NA
v_gene: TRBV5-8
j_gene: TRBJ1-3

CDR3aa: CASRRTLFGTDTQYF
CDR3nt: TGTGCCAGCAGGCGGACCCTCTTCGGGACAGATACGCAGTATTTT
abundance: NA
d_gene: NA
v_gene: TRBV2
j_gene: TRBJ2-3

CDR3aa: CASSLSTYEQYF
CDR3nt: TGTGCCAGCAGTTTATCAACCTACGAGCAGTACTTC
abundance: NA
d_gene: NA
v_gene: TRBV28
j_gene: TRBJ2-7

CDR3aa: CASSLALGGGQPQHF
CDR3nt: TGTGCCAGCAGCTTAGCGCTCGGGGGCGGACAGCCCCAGCATTTT
abundance: NA
d_gene: NA
v_gene: TRBV7-2
j_gene: TRBJ1-5

CDR3aa: CASSQGIRATNEKLFF
CDR3nt: TGTGCCAGCAGCCAAGGTATCCGTGCAACTAATGAAAAACTGTTTTTT
abundance: NA
d_gene: NA
v_gene: TRBV14
j_gene: TRBJ1-4

CDR3aa: CASSSPPNSYEQYF
CDR3nt: TGTGCCAGCAGTTCCCCTCCTAATTCCTACGAGCAGTACTTC
abundance: NA
d_gene: NA
v_gene: TRBV6-5
j_gene: TRBJ2-7

CDR3aa: CASSQERRIYNEQFF
CDR3nt: TGTGCCAGTAGTCAGGAGCGAAGGATTTACAATGAGCAGTTCTTC
abundance: NA
d_gene: NA
v_gene: TRBV19
j_gene: TRBJ2-1

CDR3aa: CASSDGAFPTSYGYTF
CDR3nt: TGTGCCAGCAGTGATGGAGCATTCCCCACATCCTATGGCTACACCTTC
abundance: NA
d_gene: NA
v_gene: TRBV6-1
j_gene: TRBJ1-2

CDR3aa: CASSLLIEQFF
CDR3nt: TGTGCCAGCAGCTTATTGATTGAGCAGTTCTTC
abundance: NA
d_gene: NA
v_gene: TRBV7-9
j_gene: TRBJ2-1

CDR3aa: CASSWRAGIQETQYF
CDR3nt: TGTGCCAGCAGCTGGAGGGCCGGAATTCAAGAGACCCAGTACTTC
abundance: NA
d_gene: NA
v_gene: TRBV5-4
j_gene: TRBJ2-5

CDR3aa: CASSNQGARSEAFF
CDR3nt: TGTGCCAGTAGTAATCAGGGGGCCAGATCTGAAGCTTTCTTT
abundance: NA
d_gene: TRBD1
v_gene: TRBV19
j_gene: TRBJ1-1

CDR3aa: CASSPAAQETQYF
CDR3nt: TGTGCCAGCTCACCTGCAGCGCAAGAGACCCAGTACTTC
abundance: NA
d_gene: NA
v_gene: TRBV18
j_gene: TRBJ2-5

CDR3aa: CASSPSSYEQYF
CDR3nt: TGTGCCAGCAGTCCGAGCTCCTACGAGCAGTACTTC
abundance: NA
d_gene: NA
v_gene: TRBV11-1
j_gene: TRBJ2-7

CDR3aa: CASSQDPGTLVSGANVLTF
CDR3nt: TGTGCCAGCAGCCAAGATCCAGGGACTCTTGTCTCTGGGGCCAACGTCCTGACTTTC
abundance: NA
d_gene: NA
v_gene: TRBV4-2
j_gene: TRBJ2-6

CDR3aa: CASSEGGRLTYEQYF
CDR3nt: TGTGCCAGCAGTGAAGGCGGCAGGCTTACCTACGAGCAGTACTTC
abundance: NA
d_gene: NA
v_gene: TRBV25-1
j_gene: TRBJ2-7

CDR3aa: CASSYQATSGGNTQFF
CDR3nt: TGTGCCAGCAGCTATCAGGCGACTAGCGGGGGAAATACGCAGTTCTTC
abundance: NA
d_gene: TRBD2
v_gene: TRBV7-3
j_gene: TRBJ2-1

CDR3aa: CASSDQGGKAVSGNTIYF
CDR3nt: TGCGCCAGCAGTGACCAGGGGGGGAAGGCCGTCTCTGGAAACACCATATATTTT
abundance: NA
d_gene: TRBD1
v_gene: TRBV10-1
j_gene: TRBJ1-3

CDR3aa: CASSFGTSGYEQYF
CDR3nt: TGTGCCAGCAGCTTCGGGACTAGCGGGTACGAGCAGTACTTC
abundance: NA
d_gene: TRBD2
v_gene: TRBV5-3
j_gene: TRBJ2-7

CDR3aa: CSVETGQGADEQFF
CDR3nt: TGCAGCGTTGAAACGGGACAGGGGGCAGATGAGCAGTTCTTC
abundance: NA
d_gene: TRBD1
v_gene: TRBV29-1
j_gene: TRBJ2-1

CDR3aa: CSVVSLLSTDTQYF
CDR3nt: TGCAGCGTTGTTTCTCTCCTAAGCACAGATACGCAGTATTTT
abundance: NA
d_gene: NA
v_gene: TRBV29-1
j_gene: TRBJ2-3

CDR3aa: CASSDGTSGSVNEQFF
CDR3nt: TGTGCCAGCAGTGACGGGACTAGCGGGAGTGTTAATGAGCAGTTCTTC
abundance: NA
d_gene: TRBD2
v_gene: TRBV6-4
j_gene: TRBJ2-1

CDR3aa: CASSMKRDTRGTEAFF
CDR3nt: TGTGCCAGTAGTATGAAAAGGGACACTCGGGGGACTGAAGCTTTCTTT
abundance: NA
d_gene: NA
v_gene: TRBV19
j_gene: TRBJ1-1

CDR3aa: CASSYEIQETQYF
CDR3nt: TGTGCCAGCAGTTACGAGATACAAGAGACCCAGTACTTC
abundance: NA
d_gene: NA
v_gene: TRBV6-5
j_gene: TRBJ2-5

CDR3aa: CASNPGTGEYNEQFF
CDR3nt: TGTGCCAGCAACCCCGGGACAGGGGAATACAATGAGCAGTTCTTC
abundance: NA
d_gene: TRBD1
v_gene: TRBV6-5
j_gene: TRBJ2-1